This record looks at one T cell receptor beta chain sequence and its context. What antigen it recognizes has not been identified. No base quality information exists; no much larger clone differs at one position. Whole blood was collected in K2EDTA tubes by collaborating institutions according to the institutions' own protocols. For TCRbeta analysis, collaborators shipped samples in one of three forms: frozen whole blood, isolated PBMCs, or DNA extracted from either of those sample types. The immunoSEQ Assay, a bias-controlled multiplex PCR, was used to amplify TCRbeta CDR3 regions from genomic DNA. As for how the authors treated the data: The number of nucleated cells in each sample was estimated from the amplification of reference gene primers within the assay. To quantify the absolute abundance of each unique TCRbeta CDR3 rearrangement, sequence reads were collapsed and filtered. For each sample, productive Simpson clonality was calculated as the square root of Simpson's diversity index over productive rearrangements. In its TCRdb copy, this immuneACCESS table keeps in-frame sequences only and misses some clones. Where compared with another copy, unresolved V genes explain less than half of these, and the others have no known cause. The V and J calls and clone size come from that table; D and trimming were worked out from the DNA. The sample table contains 25,000 to 30,000 clones; only one count was recorded for about 88% of them. The top ten constitute approximately 9.9% of the sample.

These data belong to a study of blood T cell repertoires in COVID-19 (dated by TCRdb to 2018 to 2021). Regarding the study in general: Collaborator samples came from the United States, Italy and Spain and covered acute and convalescent phases of COVID-19. The prospective study material was composed of cDNA or gDNA derived from T cells, B-cell-depleted T cells, or PBMCs. Subjects who had been exposed to COVID-19, were actively infected with it, or had recovered from it provided the deeply sampled blood TCRbeta repertoires that made up the dataset. The repertoires were released in a freely available public database intended as a resource for research on the immune response to SARS-CoV-2. The samples were drawn from the first 160 participants of the ongoing ImmuneRACE study and from 950 to 1,500 subjects provided by 6 global collaborators. The sample metadata nearly always contained a de-identified subject ID, COVID-19 status, age in years and sex. Where HLA class I and class II types were available, the types were taken from metadata supplied by the sample provider, not from assay-based typing. The full study reports these points: How much clinical and demographic metadata was included differed by source and by participant, and the metadata was provided uncurated.

The germline V gene yields SGHVS for CDR1 and FNYEAQ for CDR2. The CDR3, cysteine through phenylalanine, is 14 amino acids long. Of all the DNA, just the CDR3 is kept, 42 bases in frame from base 1. V has 3 bases trimmed and J has 7 bases trimmed; junction bases matching no gene number 6. Sequenced sample: peripheral blood. This sequence was found in a human donor in a cohort sampled during active COVID-19. The chain is made from TRBV7-6 and TRBJ2-7; 10 nucleotides in the junction match TRBD1. The DNA reads as follows: TGTGCCAGCAGCTTCCGGGACAGGGGACATGAGCAGTACTTC. Its protein is CASSFRDRGHEQYF.